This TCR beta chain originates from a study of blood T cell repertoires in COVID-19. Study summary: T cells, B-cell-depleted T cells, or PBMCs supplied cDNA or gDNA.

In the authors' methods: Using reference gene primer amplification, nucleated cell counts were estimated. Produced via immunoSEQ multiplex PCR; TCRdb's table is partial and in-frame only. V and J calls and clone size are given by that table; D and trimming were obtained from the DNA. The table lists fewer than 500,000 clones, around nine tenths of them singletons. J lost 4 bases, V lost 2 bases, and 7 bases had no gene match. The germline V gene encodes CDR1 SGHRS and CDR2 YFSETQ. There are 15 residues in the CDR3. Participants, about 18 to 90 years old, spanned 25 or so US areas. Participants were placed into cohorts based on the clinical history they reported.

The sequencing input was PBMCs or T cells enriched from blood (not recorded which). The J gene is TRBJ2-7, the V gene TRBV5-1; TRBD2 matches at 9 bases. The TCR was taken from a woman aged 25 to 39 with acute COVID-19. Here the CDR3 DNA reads TGCGCCAGCAGCTTTATAGGACTAGCGACTTACGAGCAGTACTTC. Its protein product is CASSFIGLATYEQYF.